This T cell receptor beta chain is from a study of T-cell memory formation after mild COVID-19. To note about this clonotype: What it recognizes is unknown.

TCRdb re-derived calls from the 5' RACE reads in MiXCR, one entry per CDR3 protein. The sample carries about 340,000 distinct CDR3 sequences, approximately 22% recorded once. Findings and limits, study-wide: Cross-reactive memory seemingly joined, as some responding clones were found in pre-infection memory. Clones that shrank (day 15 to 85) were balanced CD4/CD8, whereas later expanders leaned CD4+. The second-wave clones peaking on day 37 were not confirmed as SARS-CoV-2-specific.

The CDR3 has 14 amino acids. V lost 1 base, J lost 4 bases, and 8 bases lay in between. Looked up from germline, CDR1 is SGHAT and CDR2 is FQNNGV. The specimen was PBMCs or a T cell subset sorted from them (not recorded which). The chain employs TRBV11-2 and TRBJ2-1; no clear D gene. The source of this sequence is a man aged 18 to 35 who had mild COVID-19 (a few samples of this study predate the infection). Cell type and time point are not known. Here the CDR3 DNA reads TGTGCCAGCAGCTTAGGGAACGTGTACAATGAGCAGTTCTTC. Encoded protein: CASSLGNVYNEQFF.